The clone carrying this T cell receptor beta chain was recorded many times. Antigen: not known. With 6 bases clipped from V and 7 bases from J, the junction kept 7 bases outside the gene matches. The CDR3 has 15 residues. From germline, CDR1 is SNHLY and CDR2 FYNNEI. Time point reported: newly diagnosed GD, antithyroid drugs for less than 3 months. The TCR library was made from RNA that had been extracted from PBMCs in TRIzol. The data belong to a study of regulatory T cells in long-lasting Graves disease. General study results and limits: For persistent Graves' patients, TCR diversity was lower than for newly diagnosed ones.

Combining iRepertoire HTBI primers with Arm-PCR of CDR3 regions, the authors built TCR beta libraries. Each CDR3 protein gets one entry after TCRdb re-called the multiplex PCR reads with MiXCR. The sample contains 300,000 to 400,000 distinct CDR3 sequences, about 20% of which appear only once. The sequence derives from a female donor with Graves disease. V gene TRBV2 combines with J gene TRBJ2-2; TRBD2 matches 11 bases. This material consisted of peripheral blood mononuclear cells (PBMCs), taken at new diagnosis, from a patient treated with antithyroid drugs. CDR3 nucleotides: TGTGCCAGCAGGATACTAGCGGGAGTTAACGGGGAGCTGTTTTTT. Protein sequence: CASRILAGVNGELFF.